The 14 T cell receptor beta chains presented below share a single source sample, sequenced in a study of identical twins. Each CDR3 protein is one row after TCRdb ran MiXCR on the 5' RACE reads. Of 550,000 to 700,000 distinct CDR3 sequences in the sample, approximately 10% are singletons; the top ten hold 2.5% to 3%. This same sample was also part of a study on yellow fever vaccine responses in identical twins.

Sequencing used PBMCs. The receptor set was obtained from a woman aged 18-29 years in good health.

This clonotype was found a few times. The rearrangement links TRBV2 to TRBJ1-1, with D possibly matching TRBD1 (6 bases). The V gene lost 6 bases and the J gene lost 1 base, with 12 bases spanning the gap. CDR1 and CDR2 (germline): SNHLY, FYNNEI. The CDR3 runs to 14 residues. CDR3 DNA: TGTGCCAGCAGCTTGACAGGACCGAACACTGAAGCTTTCTTT. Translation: CASSLTGPNTEAFF.

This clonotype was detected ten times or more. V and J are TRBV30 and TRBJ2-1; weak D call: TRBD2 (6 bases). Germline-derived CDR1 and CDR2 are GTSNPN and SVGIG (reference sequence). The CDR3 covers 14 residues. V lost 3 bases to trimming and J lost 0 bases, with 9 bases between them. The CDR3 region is CAWRQTSSYNEQFF. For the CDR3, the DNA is TGTGCCTGGAGACAGACTAGCTCCTACAATGAGCAGTTCTTC.

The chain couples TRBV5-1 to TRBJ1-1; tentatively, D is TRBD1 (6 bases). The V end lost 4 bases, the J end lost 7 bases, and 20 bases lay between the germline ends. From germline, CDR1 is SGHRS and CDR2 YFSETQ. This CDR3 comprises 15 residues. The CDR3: CASSKITGTIIEAFF. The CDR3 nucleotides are TGCGCCAGCAGCAAGATCACAGGGACAATTATTGAAGCTTTCTTT.

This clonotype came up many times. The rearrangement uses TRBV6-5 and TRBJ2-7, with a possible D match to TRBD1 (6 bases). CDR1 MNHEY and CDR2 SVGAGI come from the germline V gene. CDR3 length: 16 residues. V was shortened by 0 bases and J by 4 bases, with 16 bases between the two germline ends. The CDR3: CASSYSVLGARYEQYF. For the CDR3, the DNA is TGTGCCAGCAGTTACTCGGTTCTGGGGGCCAGGTACGAGCAGTACTTC.

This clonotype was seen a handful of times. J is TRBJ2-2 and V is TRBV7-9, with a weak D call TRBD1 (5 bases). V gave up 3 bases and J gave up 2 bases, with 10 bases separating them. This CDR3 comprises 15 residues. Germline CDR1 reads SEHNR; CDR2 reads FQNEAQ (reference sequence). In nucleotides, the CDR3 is TGTGCCAGCAGCTTCGTGGGGCTTAACACCGGGGAGCTGTTTTTT. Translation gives CASSFVGLNTGELFF.

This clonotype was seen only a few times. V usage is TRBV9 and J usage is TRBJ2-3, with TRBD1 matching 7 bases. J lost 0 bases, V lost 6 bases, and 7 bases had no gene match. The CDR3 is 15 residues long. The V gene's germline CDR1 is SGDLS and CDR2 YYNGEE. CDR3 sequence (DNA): TGTGCCAGCACTAAACAGGGGACCAGCACAGATACGCAGTATTTT. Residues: CASTKQGTSTDTQYF.

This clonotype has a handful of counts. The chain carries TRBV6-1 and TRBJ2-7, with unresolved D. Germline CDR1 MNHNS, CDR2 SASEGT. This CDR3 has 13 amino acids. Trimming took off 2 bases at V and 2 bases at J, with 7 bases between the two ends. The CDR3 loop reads CASSENSPYEQYF. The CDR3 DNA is TGTGCCAGCAGTGAAAATTCACCCTACGAGCAGTACTTC.

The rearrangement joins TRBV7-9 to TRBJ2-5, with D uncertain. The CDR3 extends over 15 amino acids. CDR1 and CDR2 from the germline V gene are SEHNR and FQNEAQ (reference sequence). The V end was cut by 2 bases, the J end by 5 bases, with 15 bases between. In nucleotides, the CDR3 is TGTGCCAGCAGCTTAATAGAGAGGTTCGGGGAGACCCAGTACTTC. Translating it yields CASSLIERFGETQYF.

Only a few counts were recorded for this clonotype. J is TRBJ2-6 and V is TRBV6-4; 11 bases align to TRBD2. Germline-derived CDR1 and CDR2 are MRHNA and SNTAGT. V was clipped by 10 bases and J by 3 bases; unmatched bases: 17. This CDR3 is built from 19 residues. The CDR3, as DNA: TGTGCCATCACCTTACTAGCGGGAGCTCCTCTGGGTGGGGCCAACGTCCTGACTTTC. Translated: CAITLLAGAPLGGANVLTF.

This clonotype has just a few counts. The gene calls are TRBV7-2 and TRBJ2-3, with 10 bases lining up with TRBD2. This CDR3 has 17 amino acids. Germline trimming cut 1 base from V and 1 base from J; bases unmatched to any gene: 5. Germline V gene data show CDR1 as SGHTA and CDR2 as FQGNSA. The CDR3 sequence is CASSLVAGGWGTDTQYF. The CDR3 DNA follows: TGTGCCAGCAGCTTAGTAGCGGGAGGCTGGGGCACAGATACGCAGTATTTT.

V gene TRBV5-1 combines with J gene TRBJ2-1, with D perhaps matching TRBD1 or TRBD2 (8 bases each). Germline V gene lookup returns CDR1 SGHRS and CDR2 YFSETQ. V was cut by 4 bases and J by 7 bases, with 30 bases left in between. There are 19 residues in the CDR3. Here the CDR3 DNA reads TGCGCCAGCAGCACCCTGGACAGGGCAATAGGGGGACTAGGGAATGAGCAGTTCTTC. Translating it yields CASSTLDRAIGGLGNEQFF.

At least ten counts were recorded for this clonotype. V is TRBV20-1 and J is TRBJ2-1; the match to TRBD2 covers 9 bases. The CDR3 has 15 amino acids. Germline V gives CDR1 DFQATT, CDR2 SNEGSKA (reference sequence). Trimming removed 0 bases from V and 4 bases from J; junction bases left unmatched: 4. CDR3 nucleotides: TGCAGTGCTAGAGAAGCGGGAGGCTTATACAATGAGCAGTTCTTC. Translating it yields CSAREAGGLYNEQFF.

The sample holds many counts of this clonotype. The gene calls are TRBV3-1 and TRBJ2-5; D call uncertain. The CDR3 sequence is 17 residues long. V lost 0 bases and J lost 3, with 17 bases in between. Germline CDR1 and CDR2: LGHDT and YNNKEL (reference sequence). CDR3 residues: CASSQDKAAETEETQYF. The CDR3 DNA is TGTGCCAGCAGCCAAGATAAGGCAGCTGAAACCGAAGAGACCCAGTACTTC.

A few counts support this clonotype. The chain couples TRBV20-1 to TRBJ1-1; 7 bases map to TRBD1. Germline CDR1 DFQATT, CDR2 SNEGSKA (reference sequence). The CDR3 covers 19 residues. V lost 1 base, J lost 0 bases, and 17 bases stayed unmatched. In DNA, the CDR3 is TGCAGTGCTAGAGCCTTCGACAGGGACCCTTGGGGTATGAACACTGAAGCTTTCTTT. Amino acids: CSARAFDRDPWGMNTEAFF.